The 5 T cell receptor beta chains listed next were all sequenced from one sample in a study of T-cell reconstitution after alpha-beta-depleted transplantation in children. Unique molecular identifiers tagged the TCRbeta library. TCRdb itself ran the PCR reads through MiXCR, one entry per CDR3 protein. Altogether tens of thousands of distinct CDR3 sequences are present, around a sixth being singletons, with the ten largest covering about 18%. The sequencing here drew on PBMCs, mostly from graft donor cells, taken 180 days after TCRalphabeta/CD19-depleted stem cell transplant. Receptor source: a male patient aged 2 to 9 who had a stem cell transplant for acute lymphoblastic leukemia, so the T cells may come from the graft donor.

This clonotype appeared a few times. The CDR3 region is CASRSGGAYNEQFF. Written as DNA, the CDR3 is TGTGCCAGCAGGAGCGGGGGGGCTTACAATGAGCAGTTCTTC. J is TRBJ2-1 and V is TRBV7-8; 10 nucleotides align to TRBD2. The CDR3 has 14 residues. V trimming: 6 bases; J trimming: 4 bases; junction bases outside the gene matches: 3. Germline CDR1 reads SGHVS; CDR2 reads FQNEAQ. The full variable domain, its missing parts supplied by reference TRBV7-8 and TRBJ2-1, is GAGVSQSPRYKVAKRGQDVALRCDPISGHVSLFWYQQALGQGPEFLTYFQNEAQLDKSGLPSDRFFAERPEGSVSTLKIQRTQQEDSAVYLCASRSGGAYNEQFFGPGTRLTVL.

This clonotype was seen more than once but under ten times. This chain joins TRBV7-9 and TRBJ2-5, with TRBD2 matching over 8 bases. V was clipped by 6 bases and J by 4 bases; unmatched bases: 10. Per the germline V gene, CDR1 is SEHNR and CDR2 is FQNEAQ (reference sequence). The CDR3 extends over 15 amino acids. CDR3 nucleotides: TGTGCCAGCAGACTGGACCCCGGGAGGGGAGAGACCCAGTACTTC. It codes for CASRLDPGRGETQYF.

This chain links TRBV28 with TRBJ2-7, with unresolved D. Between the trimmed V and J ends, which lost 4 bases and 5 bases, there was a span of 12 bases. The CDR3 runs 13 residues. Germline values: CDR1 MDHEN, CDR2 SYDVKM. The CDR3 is CASSSQATDEQYF. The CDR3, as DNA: TGTGCCAGCAGTTCTCAGGCTACGGACGAGCAGTACTTC.

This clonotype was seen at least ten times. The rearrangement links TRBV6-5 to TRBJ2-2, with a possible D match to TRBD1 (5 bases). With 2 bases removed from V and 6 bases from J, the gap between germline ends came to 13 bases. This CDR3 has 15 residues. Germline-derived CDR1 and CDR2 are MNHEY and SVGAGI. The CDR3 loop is CASSYRQITSGELFF. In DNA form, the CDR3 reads TGTGCCAGCAGTTACCGACAGATTACCTCCGGGGAGCTGTTTTTT.

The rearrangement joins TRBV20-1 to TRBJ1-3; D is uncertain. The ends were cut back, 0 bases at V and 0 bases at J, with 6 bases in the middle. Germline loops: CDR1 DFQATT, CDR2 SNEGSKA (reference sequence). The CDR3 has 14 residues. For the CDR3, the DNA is TGCAGTGCTAGAGACCGGGCCTCTGGAAACACCATATATTTT. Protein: CSARDRASGNTIYF.